The present T cell receptor (beta chain) was sequenced within a study of blood T cell repertoires in COVID-19. CDR1 is SGHAT, CDR2 FQDESV, per germline (reference sequence). The CDR3 loop spans 12 amino acids. The ends were cut back, 5 bases at V and 3 bases at J, with 8 bases in the middle. Membership in each cohort depended on participant-reported clinical history. In the original workflow: Amplification with reference gene primers provided the estimates of nucleated cell counts. Clones were sequenced by immunoSEQ multiplex PCR, and TCRdb holds only the in-frame ones, with some missing. The DNA gave D and trimming, while V, J and clone size come from that table. The table records about 310,000 clones, around 90% of them present only once.

Specimen: PBMCs or T cells enriched from blood (not recorded which). The rearrangement links TRBV11-1 to TRBJ2-7; perhaps TRBD2 as D (5 bases). This clonotype was obtained from a woman between 18 and 30 years old with acute COVID-19. CDR3 protein: CASSGGGYEQYF. The CDR3 nucleotides read TGTGCCAGCAGCGGCGGAGGCTACGAGCAGTACTTC.